These T cell receptor beta chains were read from a single sample in a study of blood T cell repertoires in COVID-19. Produced via immunoSEQ multiplex PCR; TCRdb's table is partial and in-frame only. The table shows fewer than 250,000 clones, with under 90% occurring only once. Sequencing used peripheral blood. The receptor set was obtained from a man in his 60s with acute or convalescent COVID-19. The CDR3 runs from the conserved cysteine through the conserved F or W. The D gene is left open where the match is weak. Not every row has a clone size; where given, it reads once, few, many or a size class.

clone size | D gene | J gene | V gene | CDR3 DNA | CDR3 protein
NA | TRBD2 | TRBJ2-7 | TRBV29-1 | TGCAGCGTTGTTATGTCGGCACTAGCGGGTTCCGAGCAGTACTTC | CSVVMSALAGSEQYF
NA | NA | TRBJ2-5 | TRBV4-2 | TGTGCCAGCAGCCAAGGGGCCCAAGAGACCCAGTACTTC | CASSQGAQETQYF
NA | NA | TRBJ2-7 | TRBV5-6 | TGTGCCAGCAGCTTGTCTTTAACAGGGAACGAGAACTACGAGCAGTACTTC | CASSLSLTGNENYEQYF
NA | TRBD1 | TRBJ1-2 | TRBV4-1 | TGCGCCAGCAGCCAAGAGGGCAGGGGGGACTATGGCTACACCTTC | CASSQEGRGDYGYTF
NA | NA | TRBJ2-5 | TRBV5-5 | TGTGCCAGCAGCTTAGAGGATGAGACCCAGTACTTC | CASSLEDETQYF
NA | TRBD2 | TRBJ2-2 | TRBV10-1 | TGCGCCAGCAGTGACGCCTTCGGTAGCGGGACAACCGGGGAGCTGTTTTTT | CASSDAFGSGTTGELFF
NA | NA | TRBJ2-3 | TRBV18 | TGTGCCAGCTCACCACGAAGGCTAGCAGATACGCAGTATTTT | CASSPRRLADTQYF
once | TRBD1 | TRBJ1-5 | TRBV15 | TGTGCCACCAGCAGAGGGTGGGACAGGAATCAGCCCCAGCATTTT | CATSRGWDRNQPQHF
NA | TRBD1 | TRBJ2-4 | TRBV6-1 | TGTGCCAGCAGTGAAGTTACGGGACAGGGTCAAGCCAAAAACATTCAGTACTTC | CASSEVTGQGQAKNIQYF
few | NA | TRBJ1-3 | TRBV23-1 | TGCGCCAGCAGTCAGTTGACAGTTTCGAGAAACACCATATATTTT | CASSQLTVSRNTIYF
NA | TRBD1 | TRBJ1-2 | TRBV3-1/TRBV3-2 | TGTGCCAGCAGCCCGACAGGGGGTAATGGTGGCTACACCTTC | CASSPTGGNGGYTF
NA | TRBD1 | TRBJ2-3 | TRBV5-1 | TGCGCCAGCAGCCTAAAGACAGGGCCCACAGATACGCAGTATTTT | CASSLKTGPTDTQYF
NA | NA | TRBJ2-1 | TRBV7-2 | TGTGCCAGCAGCTCACAGAGCTCCTACAATGAGCAGTTCTTC | CASSSQSSYNEQFF
NA | NA | TRBJ1-2 | TRBV6-5 | TGTGCCAGCAGTTACTCCGTGGGAGAAACTAACTATGGCTACACCTTC | CASSYSVGETNYGYTF
NA | TRBD1 | TRBJ2-2 | TRBV9 | TGTGCCAGCAGCACAAAGGGGGCGCGGAACACCGGGGAGCTGTTTTTT | CASSTKGARNTGELFF
NA | NA | TRBJ1-4 | TRBV2 | TGTGCCAGCAGGCCGGGAGCCGGGAATGAAAAACTGTTTTTT | CASRPGAGNEKLFF
NA | NA | TRBJ2-3 | TRBV4-1 | TGCGCCAGCAGCCAGAGAACAGATACGCAGTATTTT | CASSQRTDTQYF
NA | TRBD2 | TRBJ2-1 | TRBV15 | TGTGCCACCAGCAGAGGACCCTTAGCGGGGGGGCGTTCGAATGAGCAGTTCTTC | CATSRGPLAGGRSNEQFF
few | TRBD1 | TRBJ1-6 | TRBV5-4 | TGTGCCAGCAGCTACAGACAGGGGGATAATTCACCCCTCCACTTT | CASSYRQGDNSPLHF
NA | TRBD1 | TRBJ1-2 | TRBV5-1 | TGCGCCAGCAGTTTAACCAAGGGGGCGTTCGGCTATGGCTACACCTTC | CASSLTKGAFGYGYTF
NA | TRBD2 | TRBJ2-7 | TRBV5-1 | TGCGCCAGCAGCTGGGGGACTAGCGGGGGATACGAGCAGTACTTC | CASSWGTSGGYEQYF
NA | TRBD2 | TRBJ2-7 | TRBV7-9 | TGTGCCAGCAGCTTAAGACTAGCGATGAACTCCTACGAGCAGTACTTC | CASSLRLAMNSYEQYF
once | TRBD1 | TRBJ1-4 | TRBV12-5 | TGTGCTAGTGGTTTGGGACAGGGGGCGTTAGGTGAAAAACTGTTTTTT | CASGLGQGALGEKLFF
NA | NA | TRBJ1-3 | TRBV3-1/TRBV3-2 | TGTGCCAGCAGACACAATGCGGGGGCTGGAAACACCATATATTTT | CASRHNAGAGNTIYF
NA | NA | TRBJ2-7 | TRBV6-1 | TGTGCCAGCAGTGAAGGGACAATGAGGGAGCAGTACTTC | CASSEGTMREQYF
few | TRBD1 | TRBJ1-5 | TRBV15 | TGTGCCACCAGCAGAGCAGGGGGCGGTCAGCCCCAGCATTTT | CATSRAGGGQPQHF
many | TRBD1 | TRBJ1-4 | TRBV5-1 | TGCGCCAGCAGCTTGCAGGGGGCTGAAAAACTGTTTTTT | CASSLQGAEKLFF
NA | NA | TRBJ2-1 | TRBV5-4 | TGTGCCAGCAGCTTCGCCAGGGAAATTGGTGAGCAGTTCTTC | CASSFAREIGEQFF
NA | NA | TRBJ1-1 | TRBV5-1 | TGCGCCAGCAGCTTGGTTTCAGGGCGAAACACTGAAGCTTTCTTT | CASSLVSGRNTEAFF
few | TRBD1 | TRBJ1-2 | TRBV27 | TGTGCCAGCAGTTCGAGGACAGGGGGCGAGGGAAACTATGGCTACACCTTC | CASSSRTGGEGNYGYTF
NA | TRBD1 | TRBJ1-2 | TRBV27 | TGTGCCAGCAGTTTAAGTACAGGGGGCACCTATGGCTACACCTTC | CASSLSTGGTYGYTF
NA | TRBD2 | TRBJ2-7 | TRBV7-6 | TGTGCCAGCAGCTTGGGCCCTAGCGGGAGCTCCTACGAGCAGTACTTC | CASSLGPSGSSYEQYF
NA | TRBD1 | TRBJ1-5 | TRBV9 | TGTGCCAGCAGCGTAGGGGGACAGAGCAATCAGCCCCAGCATTTT | CASSVGGQSNQPQHF
NA | TRBD1 | TRBJ1-5 | TRBV19 | TGTGCCAGTAGTACAGGGGGCTTGAGCAATCAGCCCCAGCATTTT | CASSTGGLSNQPQHF
NA | TRBD2 | TRBJ2-3 | TRBV30 | TGTGCCTGGAGTCCAAGGACTAGCGGGGATACGCAGTATTTT | CAWSPRTSGDTQYF
few | NA | TRBJ1-1 | TRBV7-8 | TGTGCCAGCAGCTTGGAGGAGAGCACTGAAGCTTTCTTT | CASSLEESTEAFF
few | NA | TRBJ2-7 | TRBV24-1 | TGTGCCACCAGTGATTTTTGGGCTTACGAGCAGTACTTC | CATSDFWAYEQYF
NA | TRBD1 | TRBJ2-6 | TRBV5-4 | TGTGCCAGCAGCCAGGGGGTAGGGGCCAACGTCCTGACTTTC | CASSQGVGANVLTF
once | TRBD2 | TRBJ2-5 | TRBV6-5 | TGTGCCAGCAGGCGTAGCGGGGGGGGGCAAGAGACCCAGTACTTC | CASRRSGGGQETQYF
NA | NA | TRBJ1-5 | TRBV2 | TGTGCCAGCAGTCAGGACCAGGGTCAGCCCCAGCATTTT | CASSQDQGQPQHF
NA | TRBD1 | TRBJ2-7 | TRBV4-1 | TGCGCCAGCAGCCCATTTCTAGGGGGCGCTTACGAGCAGTACTTC | CASSPFLGGAYEQYF
NA | NA | TRBJ1-2 | TRBV9 | TGTGCCAGCAGCGTACTTGGTTCCGACAGGTTCTATGGCTACACCTTC | CASSVLGSDRFYGYTF
NA | TRBD1 | TRBJ1-5 | TRBV4-1 | TGCGCCAGCAGCCAACCAGGGGGAGCGGGCAATCAGCCCCAGCATTTT | CASSQPGGAGNQPQHF
NA | TRBD2 | TRBJ2-1 | TRBV13 | TGTGCCAGCAGCTCCGAGGCACTAGCGGGAGATAATGAGCAGTTCTTC | CASSSEALAGDNEQFF
few | NA | TRBJ2-5 | TRBV24-1 | TGTGCCACCAGTGATCCCAAGGGGGGGAGGTTGGAGACCCAGTACTTC | CATSDPKGGRLETQYF
NA | TRBD1 | TRBJ1-6 | TRBV11-2 | TGTGCCAGCAGCCAGGGGACAGGCAATAATTCACCCCTCCACTTT | CASSQGTGNNSPLHF
once | TRBD2 | TRBJ2-1 | TRBV27 | TGTGCCAGCAGGGGGGGGACTAGCGGGTTTGGTGAGCAGTTCTTC | CASRGGTSGFGEQFF
NA | TRBD1 | TRBJ1-1 | TRBV4-3 | TGCGCCAGCAGCCAAACCAGGGGGCGCGGGAACACTGAAGCTTTCTTT | CASSQTRGRGNTEAFF
NA | NA | TRBJ2-5 | TRBV19 | TGTGCCAGTAGTCCATTATTACGGACAGCCCAAGAGACCCAGTACTTC | CASSPLLRTAQETQYF
NA | NA | TRBJ2-7 | TRBV6-5 | TGTGCCAGCAGTTCTACGGGTCGGGACGAGCAGTACTTC | CASSSTGRDEQYF
NA | TRBD1 | TRBJ1-3 | TRBV19 | TGTGCCAGTACCGGACAGGGATGGTCTGGAAACACCATATATTTT | CASTGQGWSGNTIYF
few | NA | TRBJ1-5 | TRBV25-1 | TGTGCCAGCAGTGAATCAGGGATGTATCAGCCCCAGCATTTT | CASSESGMYQPQHF
NA | TRBD2 | TRBJ2-1 | TRBV7-9 | TGTGCCAGCAGCCCGGGACTAGCGGGAGTTGAGCAGTTCTTC | CASSPGLAGVEQFF
NA | TRBD1 | TRBJ1-5 | TRBV20-1 | TGCAGTGCTAGTGGTCCGGGACAGGGGGCCTTTAGCAATCAGCCCCAGCATTTT | CSASGPGQGAFSNQPQHF